This TCR beta chain was retrieved from a study of chemoradiotherapy in HPV16-positive cancers. Study observations and caveats: HPV-responsive T-cell expansion during chemoradiotherapy was linked to improved recurrence-free survival in HPV16-positive patients. Non-HPV-specific T cells did not expand in tumors during treatment, whereas candidate HPV-specific clones and E7-related motifs did.

The CDR3 is 14 amino acids. The V segment lost 6 bases and the J segment 3 bases; nucleotides outside the gene matches: 8. Germline V gives CDR1 LNHDA, CDR2 SQIVND (reference sequence). TCRdb keeps only in-frame clones here, not all; method: immunoSEQ multiplex PCR. This sample carries under 35,000 clones, approximately 89% of them seen once, and the ten largest clones take 4.5% to 6%. Concerning this clone itself: The antigen is not known.

The sequencing here drew on blood, taken from a patient who underwent chemoradiotherapy. The chain employs TRBV19 and TRBJ2-7; 7 bases are a match to TRBD1. The clonotype comes from a human donor with HPV-associated anogenital cancer. The CDR3 DNA reads as TGTGCCAGTAGCCCCACAGGGGTAGGCTACGAGCAGTACTTC. This gives the protein CASSPTGVGYEQYF.